Listed below are T cell receptor beta chains from one sample, sequenced in a study of identifying expanded T cells in peripheral blood. Produced via immunoSEQ multiplex PCR; TCRdb's table is partial and in-frame only. The data show around 100,000 clones, over 75% seen once. The sequencing input was blood. These receptors all stem from a person aged 18-70 years in good health. Both conserved end residues are part of each CDR3. The D gene is left open where the match is weak. Rows give clone size only sometimes, using once, few, many, or a class for an expanded clone.

j_call clone_size v_call d_call cdr3_nt cdr3_aa
TRBJ1-1 NA TRBV11-2 NA TGTGCCAGCAGCAAGACACCGAACACTGAAGCTTTCTTT CASSKTPNTEAFF
TRBJ2-7 NA TRBV7-6 TRBD2 TGTGCCAGCAGCTTACTAGCGGGACCCTACGAGCAGTACTTC CASSLLAGPYEQYF
TRBJ2-4 NA TRBV6-5 TRBD2 TGTGCCAGCAGGGGGGGGAAAAACATTCAGTACTTC CASRGGKNIQYF
TRBJ1-5 NA TRBV5-1 NA TGCGCCAGCAGCTTGGAGCAGGGTGAGAGAAAGTTTAGCAATCAGCCCCAGCATTTT CASSLEQGERKFSNQPQHF
TRBJ1-1 NA TRBV30 NA TGTGCCTGGAGTCGTTCGGGTAAGGCTAACACTGAAGCTTTCTTT CAWSRSGKANTEAFF
TRBJ2-3 NA TRBV7-2 NA TGTGCCAGCAGCCAACCGACAGAGGTCACAGATACGCAGTATTTT CASSQPTEVTDTQYF
TRBJ2-3 NA TRBV2 TRBD2 TGTGCCAGCGCTAGCGGGAGGGCCCTTCGCACAGATACGCAGTATTTT CASASGRALRTDTQYF
TRBJ2-5 NA TRBV30 NA TGTGCCTGGAGTCCCCTGAGGACCCAGTACTTC CAWSPLRTQYF
TRBJ2-1 NA TRBV9 NA TGTGCCAGCACAAAGGGTTCCTACAATGAGCAGTTCTTC CASTKGSYNEQFF
TRBJ1-5 NA TRBV12-5 NA TGTGCTAGTGGTTTGGAGGGTTTTAGCAATCAGCCCCAGCATTTT CASGLEGFSNQPQHF
TRBJ1-1 NA TRBV6-4 NA TGTGCCAGCAGTGTAACGTCGAACACTGAAGCTTTCTTT CASSVTSNTEAFF
TRBJ1-3 NA TRBV10-3 NA TGTGCCATCAGTGAGTCAGGGATTTCTGGAAACACCATATATTTT CAISESGISGNTIYF
TRBJ2-1 once TRBV4-2 NA TGTGCCAGCAGCCAACCCGCGGCGGGGAGCTCCTACAATGAGCAGTTCTTC CASSQPAAGSSYNEQFF
TRBJ1-5 NA TRBV27 NA TGTGCCAGCAGTTGGTGGGGGCCGAATCAGCCCCAGCATTTT CASSWWGPNQPQHF
TRBJ1-2 NA TRBV4-1 NA TGCGCCAGCAGCCAAGATCACGGGGGGCTGAGGGGCTACACCTTC CASSQDHGGLRGYTF
TRBJ2-1 NA TRBV29-1 TRBD2 TGCAGCGTCGCTGGGACTAGCGGGAGCTCCTACAATGAGCAGTTCTTC CSVAGTSGSSYNEQFF
TRBJ2-1 few TRBV6-4 TRBD2 TGTGCCAGCAGCACCGGGACTAGCGACTACAATGAGCAGTTCTTC CASSTGTSDYNEQFF
TRBJ2-7 NA TRBV7-9 NA TGTGCCAGCAGATCCAAGGGAAACGAGCAGTACTTC CASRSKGNEQYF
TRBJ2-2 once TRBV5-1 NA TGCGCCAGCAGCTCGGGGACGGTCCGGACCGGGGAGCTGTTTTTT CASSSGTVRTGELFF
TRBJ1-2 NA TRBV5-1 NA TGCGCCAGCAGCATGGAAGGTTCTAACTATGGCTACACCTTC CASSMEGSNYGYTF